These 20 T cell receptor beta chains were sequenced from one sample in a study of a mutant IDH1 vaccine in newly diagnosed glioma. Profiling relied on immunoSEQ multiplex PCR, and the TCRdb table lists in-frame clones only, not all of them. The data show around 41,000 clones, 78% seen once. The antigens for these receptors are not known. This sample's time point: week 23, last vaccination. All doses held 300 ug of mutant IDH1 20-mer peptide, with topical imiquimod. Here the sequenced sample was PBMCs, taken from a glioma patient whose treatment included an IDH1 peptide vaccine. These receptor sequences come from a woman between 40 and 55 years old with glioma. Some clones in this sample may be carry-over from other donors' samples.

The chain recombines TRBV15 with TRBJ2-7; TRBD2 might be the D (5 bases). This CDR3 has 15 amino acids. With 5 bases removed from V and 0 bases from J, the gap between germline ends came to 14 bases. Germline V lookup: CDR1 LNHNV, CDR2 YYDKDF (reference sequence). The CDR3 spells CATSEDYDNSYEQYF. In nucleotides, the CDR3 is TGTGCCACCAGCGAAGACTACGACAACTCCTACGAGCAGTACTTC.

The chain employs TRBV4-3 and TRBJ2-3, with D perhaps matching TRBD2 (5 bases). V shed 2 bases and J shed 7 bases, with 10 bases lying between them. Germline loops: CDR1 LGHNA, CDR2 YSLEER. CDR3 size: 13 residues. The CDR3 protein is CASSQIRGNTQYF. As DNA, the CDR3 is TGCGCCAGCAGCCAAATTCGAGGGAATACGCAGTATTTT.

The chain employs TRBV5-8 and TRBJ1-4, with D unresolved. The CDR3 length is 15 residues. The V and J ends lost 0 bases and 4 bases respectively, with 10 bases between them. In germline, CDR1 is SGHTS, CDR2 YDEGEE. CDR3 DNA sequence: TGTGCCAGCAGCTTGGGCCCGGCCCTTAATGAAAAACTGTTTTTT. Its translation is CASSLGPALNEKLFF.

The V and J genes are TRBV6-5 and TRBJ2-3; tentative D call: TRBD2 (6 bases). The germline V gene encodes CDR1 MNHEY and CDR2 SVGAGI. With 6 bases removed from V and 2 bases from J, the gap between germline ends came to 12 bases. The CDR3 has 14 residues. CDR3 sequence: CASSPGLSTDTQYF. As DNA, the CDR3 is TGTGCCAGCAGCCCGGGACTTTCCACAGATACGCAGTATTTT.

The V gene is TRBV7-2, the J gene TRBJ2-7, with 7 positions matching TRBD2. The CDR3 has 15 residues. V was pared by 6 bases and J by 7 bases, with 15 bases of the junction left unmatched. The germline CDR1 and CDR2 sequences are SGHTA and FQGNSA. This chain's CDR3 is CASRPAGTVVREQYF. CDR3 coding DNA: TGTGCCAGCAGGCCAGCGGGAACTGTTGTACGAGAGCAGTACTTC.

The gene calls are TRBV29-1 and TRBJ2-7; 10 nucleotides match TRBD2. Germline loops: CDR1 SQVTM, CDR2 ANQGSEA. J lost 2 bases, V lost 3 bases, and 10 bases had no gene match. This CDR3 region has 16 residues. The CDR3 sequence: CSVEVRLAGTAYEQYF. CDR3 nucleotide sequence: TGCAGCGTTGAGGTCAGACTAGCGGGCACGGCCTACGAGCAGTACTTC.

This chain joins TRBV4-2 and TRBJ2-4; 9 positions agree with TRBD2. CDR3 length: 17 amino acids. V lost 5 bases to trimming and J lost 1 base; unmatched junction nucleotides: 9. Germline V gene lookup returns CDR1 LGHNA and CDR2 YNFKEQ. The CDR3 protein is CASSARLAEGAKNIQYF. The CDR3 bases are TGTGCCAGCAGCGCCCGACTAGCGGAGGGGGCCAAAAACATTCAGTACTTC.

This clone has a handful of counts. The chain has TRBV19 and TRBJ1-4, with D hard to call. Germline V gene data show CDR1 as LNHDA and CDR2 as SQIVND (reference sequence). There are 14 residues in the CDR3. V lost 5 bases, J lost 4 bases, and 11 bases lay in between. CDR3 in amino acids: CASSDRLINEKLFF. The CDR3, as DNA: TGTGCCAGTAGTGACCGGCTGATTAATGAAAAACTGTTTTTT.

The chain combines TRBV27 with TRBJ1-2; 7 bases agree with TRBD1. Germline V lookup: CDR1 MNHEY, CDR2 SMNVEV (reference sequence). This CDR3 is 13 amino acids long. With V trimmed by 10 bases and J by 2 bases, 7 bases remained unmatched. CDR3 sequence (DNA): TGTGCCACCCAAGACAGGGCCAACTATGGCTACACCTTC. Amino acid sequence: CATQDRANYGYTF.

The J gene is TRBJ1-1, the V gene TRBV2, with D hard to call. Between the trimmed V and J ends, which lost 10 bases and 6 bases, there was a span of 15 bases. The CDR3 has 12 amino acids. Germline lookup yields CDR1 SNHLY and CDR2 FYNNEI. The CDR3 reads CATQADGPEAFF. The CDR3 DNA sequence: TGTGCCACCCAAGCGGATGGCCCTGAAGCTTTCTTT. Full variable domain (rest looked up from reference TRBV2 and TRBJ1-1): EPEVTQTPSHQVTQMGQEVILRCVPISNHLYFYWYRQILGQKVEFLVSFYNNEISEKSEIFDDQFSVERPDGSNFTLKIRSTKLEDSAMYFCATQADGPEAFFGQGTRLTVV.

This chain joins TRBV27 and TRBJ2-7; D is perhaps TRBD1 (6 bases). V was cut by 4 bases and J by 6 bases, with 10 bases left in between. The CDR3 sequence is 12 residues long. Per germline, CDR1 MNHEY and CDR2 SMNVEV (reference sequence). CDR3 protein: CASSSGVREQYF. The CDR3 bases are TGTGCCAGCAGTTCAGGGGTACGCGAGCAGTACTTC.

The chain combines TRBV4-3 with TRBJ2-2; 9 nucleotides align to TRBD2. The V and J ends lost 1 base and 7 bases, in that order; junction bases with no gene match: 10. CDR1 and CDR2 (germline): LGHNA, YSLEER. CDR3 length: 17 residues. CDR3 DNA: TGCGCCAGCAGCCAAGGCTTTGTGACTAGCGGCGTCGGGGAGCTGTTTTTT. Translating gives CASSQGFVTSGVGELFF.

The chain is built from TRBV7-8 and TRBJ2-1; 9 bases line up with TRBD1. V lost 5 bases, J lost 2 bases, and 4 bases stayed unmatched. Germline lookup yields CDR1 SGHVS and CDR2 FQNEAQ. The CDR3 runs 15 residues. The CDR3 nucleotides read TGTGCCAGCAGCCAGCGACAGGGGGCCTACAATGAGCAGTTCTTC. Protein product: CASSQRQGAYNEQFF.

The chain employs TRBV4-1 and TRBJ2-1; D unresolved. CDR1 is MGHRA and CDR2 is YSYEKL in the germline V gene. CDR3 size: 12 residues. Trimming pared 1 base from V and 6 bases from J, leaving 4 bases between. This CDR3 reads CASSQASNEQFF. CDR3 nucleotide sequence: TGCGCCAGCAGCCAAGCTAGCAATGAGCAGTTCTTC.

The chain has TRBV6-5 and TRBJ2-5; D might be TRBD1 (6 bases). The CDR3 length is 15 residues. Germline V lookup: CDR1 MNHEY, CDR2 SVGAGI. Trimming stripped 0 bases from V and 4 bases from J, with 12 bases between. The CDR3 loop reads CASSYSGGPGETQYF. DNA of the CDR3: TGTGCCAGCAGTTACTCAGGGGGACCTGGAGAGACCCAGTACTTC.

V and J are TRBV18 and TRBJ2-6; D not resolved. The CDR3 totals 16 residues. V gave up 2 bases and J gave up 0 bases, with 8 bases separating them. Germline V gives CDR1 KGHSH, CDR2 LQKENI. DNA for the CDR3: TGTGCCAGCTCACCAGGGCTGGACTCTGGGGCCAACGTCCTGACTTTC. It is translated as CASSPGLDSGANVLTF. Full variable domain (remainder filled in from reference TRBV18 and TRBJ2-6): NAGVMQNPRHLVRRRGQEARLRCSPMKGHSHVYWYRQLPEEGLKFMVYLQKENIIDESGMPKERFSAEFPKEGPSILRIQQVVRGDSAAYFCASSPGLDSGANVLTFGAGSRLTVL.

In nucleotides, the CDR3 is TGTGCCAGCAGCTTGGGGGGGACTCCCCTCGAGCAGTACTTC. This translates into CASSLGGTPLEQYF. J is TRBJ2-7 and V is TRBV7-6, with 7 bases fitting TRBD2. V lost 3 bases, J lost 6 bases, and 8 bases stayed unmatched. The CDR3 spans 14 residues. CDR1 is SGHVS, CDR2 FNYEAQ, per germline. The full variable domain, its missing parts supplied by reference TRBV7-6 and TRBJ2-7, is GAGVSQSPRYKVTKRGQDVALRCDPISGHVSLYWYRQALGQGPEFLTYFNYEAQQDKSGLPNDRFSAERPEGSISTLTIQRTEQRDSAMYRCASSLGGTPLEQYFGPGTRLTVT.

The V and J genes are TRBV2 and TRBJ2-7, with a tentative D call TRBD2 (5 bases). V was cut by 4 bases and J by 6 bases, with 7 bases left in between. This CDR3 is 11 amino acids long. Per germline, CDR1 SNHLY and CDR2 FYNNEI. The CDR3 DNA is TGTGCCAGCAGTGCCGGGATCGAGCAGTACTTC. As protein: CASSAGIEQYF. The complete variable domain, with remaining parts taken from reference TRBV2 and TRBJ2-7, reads EPEVTQTPSHQVTQMGQEVILRCVPISNHLYFYWYRQILGQKVEFLVSFYNNEISEKSEIFDDQFSVERPDGSNFTLKIRSTKLEDSAMYFCASSAGIEQYFGPGTRLTVT.

The CDR3 DNA reads TGTGCCAGCAGTCAAACTTCAGCCCTTAGGGAACAAGAGACCCAGTACTTC. Protein sequence: CASSQTSALREQETQYF. This rearrangement joins TRBV28 to TRBJ2-5; D is unresolved. Germline assignment: CDR1 MDHEN and CDR2 SYDVKM. CDR3 length equals 17 residues. Trimming left V 5 bases short and J 2 bases short, with 21 bases between.

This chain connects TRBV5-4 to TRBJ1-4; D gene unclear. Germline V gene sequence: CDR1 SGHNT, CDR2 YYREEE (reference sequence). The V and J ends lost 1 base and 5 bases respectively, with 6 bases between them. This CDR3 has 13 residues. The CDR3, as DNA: TGTGCCAGCAGCTTGAAGCTCAATGAAAAACTGTTTTTT. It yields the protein CASSLKLNEKLFF.